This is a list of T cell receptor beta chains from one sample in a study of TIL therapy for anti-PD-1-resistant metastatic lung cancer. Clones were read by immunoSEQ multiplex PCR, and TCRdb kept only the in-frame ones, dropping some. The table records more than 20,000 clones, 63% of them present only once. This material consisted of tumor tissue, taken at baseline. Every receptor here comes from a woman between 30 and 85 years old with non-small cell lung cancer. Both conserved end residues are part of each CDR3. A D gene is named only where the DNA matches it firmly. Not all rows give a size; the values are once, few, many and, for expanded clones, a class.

TGTGCCAGCAGCCCTTTGGGTCCAGGGGAGACCCAGTACTTC | CASSPLGPGETQYF | . | 14 | TRBJ2-5 | TRBV7-6 | .
TGTGCCAGCAGTTTGAGGGGTACTGAAGCTTTCTTT | CASSLRGTEAFF | . | 12 | TRBJ1-1 | TRBV6-5 | .
TGTGCCAGCAGCACTTCCGGGACAGGAAGAAGAGGATATGGCTACACCTTC | CASSTSGTGRRGYGYTF | TRBD1 | 17 | TRBJ1-2 | TRBV28 | .
TGTGCCAGTAGTATCACAGTCACTAATGAAAAACTGTTTTTT | CASSITVTNEKLFF | . | 14 | TRBJ1-4 | TRBV19 | .
TGTGCCAGCTTTAGAGACAGGGCGGCCACCGGGGAGCTGTTTTTT | CASFRDRAATGELFF | TRBD1 | 15 | TRBJ2-2 | TRBV6-5 | .
TGTGCCAGCAGCTTGGAACAGAATGGCTACACCTTC | CASSLEQNGYTF | . | 12 | TRBJ1-2 | TRBV5-6 | .
TGTGCCAGCAGCTTGTTCGTAATTGGCCCGACCAACTATGGCTACACCTTC | CASSLFVIGPTNYGYTF | . | 17 | TRBJ1-2 | TRBV5-5 | .
TGTGCCAGCTCACCGGTCTTGGCGGGCACTGAAGCTTTCTTT | CASSPVLAGTEAFF | . | 14 | TRBJ1-1 | TRBV18 | few
TGTGCCTGGTCGGGACAGGGCGTCGAGCAGTACTTC | CAWSGQGVEQYF | TRBD1 | 12 | TRBJ2-7 | TRBV30 | .
TGTGCCAGTATTGGGCCCAGGGGGCGCCCCGGGGAGCTGTTTTTT | CASIGPRGRPGELFF | TRBD1 | 15 | TRBJ2-2 | TRBV19 | .
TGTGCCAGCAGTGAATCGGGGCTGGCGTGGGCTTTCTTT | CASSESGLAWAFF | . | 13 | TRBJ1-1 | TRBV25-1 | once
TGTGCCAGCAGTTTAACCCGACCCCAAACGCAGTATTTT | CASSLTRPQTQYF | . | 13 | TRBJ2-3 | TRBV28 | .
TGCAGCGTTGAAGGGATGGGGAGTGAAGCTTTCTTT | CSVEGMGSEAFF | . | 12 | TRBJ1-1 | TRBV29-1 | .
TGTGCCAGCAGCTTCGGGGGTGCGAACACCGGGGAGCTGTTTTTT | CASSFGGANTGELFF | . | 15 | TRBJ2-2 | TRBV11-2 | few
TGTGCCAGCAGCAATGGGGCTAGCGGCCGCTACGAGCAGTACTTC | CASSNGASGRYEQYF | . | 15 | TRBJ2-7 | TRBV21-1 | .
TGTGCCATCAGTGGAGGGGGGACAAACTACTATGGCTACACCTTC | CAISGGGTNYYGYTF | . | 15 | TRBJ1-2 | TRBV10-3 | .
TGTGCCAGCAGCCATTCGAGCGGGAACACCGGGGAGCTGTTTTTT | CASSHSSGNTGELFF | . | 15 | TRBJ2-2 | TRBV7-2 | few
TGCAGCGTTGAAACCGGGACAGGTCCCACTGAAGCTTTCTTT | CSVETGTGPTEAFF | TRBD1 | 14 | TRBJ1-1 | TRBV29-1 | .
TGTGCCAGCAGGGACTCGTGGGTGCCCGGGGAGCTGTTTTTT | CASRDSWVPGELFF | . | 14 | TRBJ2-2 | TRBV7-8 | .
. | CASSFGPGGTDTQYF | . | 15 | TRBJ2-3 | TRBV7-7 | .
TGTGCCAGTATTCCTCCCGTAGGGGCACCCAATGCTTTCTTT | CASIPPVGAPNAFF | . | 14 | TRBJ1-1 | TRBV19 | .
TGTGCCAGCAGCATCAGGGACACCGGGGAGCTGTTTTTT | CASSIRDTGELFF | . | 13 | TRBJ2-2 | TRBV7-8 | .
TGTGCCTGGAGTGTAAACAGGGCCGGAGAGACCCAGTACTTC | CAWSVNRAGETQYF | . | 14 | TRBJ2-5 | TRBV30 | .
TGTGCCAGCAGCGGGGTGCCCCACAGTGAGCAGTTCTTC | CASSGVPHSEQFF | . | 13 | TRBJ2-1 | TRBV7-7 | .